A single sample is the source of the 9 T cell receptor beta chains below, sequenced in a study of early T cells in non-severe SARS-CoV-2 infection. TCRdb called the 5' RACE reads again in MiXCR, with one record for every CDR3 protein. The sample has around 82,000 distinct CDR3 sequences, about 15% seen once. Sequencing was carried out using whole blood. The receptor source for this set is an adult who was a healthcare worker with PCR-confirmed SARS-CoV-2 infection or an uninfected control (not recorded which).

The gene calls are TRBV4-1 and TRBJ1-5; a weak D match, TRBD1 (5 bases). Trimming pared 1 base from V and 2 bases from J, leaving 15 bases between. The germline V gene encodes CDR1 MGHRA and CDR2 YSYEKL. The CDR3 covers 17 residues. The CDR3 reads CASSQGPLRGGNQPQHF. The DNA for the CDR3 is TGCGCCAGCAGCCAAGGGCCCCTGCGGGGGGGCAATCAGCCCCAGCATTTT.

This clonotype was observed a few times. The J gene is TRBJ2-2, the V gene TRBV18; a possible D gene is TRBD2 (5 bases). V lost 6 bases and J lost 7, with 18 bases in between. Germline V gene sequence: CDR1 KGHSH, CDR2 LQKENI. The CDR3 is 15 residues long. DNA of the CDR3: TGTGCCAGCTCCCCGGGGATCGGCAGAGGCGGGGAGCTGTTTTTT. Amino acid sequence: CASSPGIGRGGELFF.

V usage is TRBV5-5 and J usage is TRBJ1-3; D gene uncertain. CDR3 size: 15 residues. Germline lookup yields CDR1 SGHKS and CDR2 YYEKEE (reference sequence). V was clipped by 2 bases and J by 1 base, with 10 bases between them. The CDR3 sequence: CASSFGWESGNTIYF. The CDR3 DNA follows: TGTGCCAGCAGCTTTGGATGGGAATCTGGAAACACCATATATTTT.

In its sample, this clonotype was seen a few times. CDR3 amino acids: CASSPRRAYLMNTEAFF. The CDR3 DNA reads TGTGCCAGCTCACCCCGACGGGCCTACCTCATGAACACTGAAGCTTTCTTT. The J gene is TRBJ1-1, the V gene TRBV18; D call uncertain. The V gene's germline CDR1 is KGHSH and CDR2 LQKENI. The CDR3 loop spans 17 amino acids. The V end was cut by 3 bases, the J end by 0 bases, with 17 bases between.

This clonotype showed up just a few times. The chain has TRBV6-1 and TRBJ2-2; D is possibly TRBD1 or TRBD2 (5 bases each). The CDR3 contains 15 residues. CDR1 and CDR2 (germline): MNHNS, SASEGT. Trimming pared 4 bases from V and 5 bases from J, leaving 14 bases between. This CDR3 reads CASSVEGLYTGELFF. The CDR3 coding sequence is TGTGCCAGCAGTGTAGAGGGGCTTTATACCGGGGAGCTGTTTTTT.

Here the CDR3 DNA reads TGTGCCTGGAGTCTAGCGCAGGGCTACACCTTC. It codes for CAWSLAQGYTF. The chain links TRBV30 to TRBJ1-2; no clear D. V lost 2 bases and J 8 bases, leaving 9 bases between the germline ends. The CDR3 covers 11 residues. Germline V gene sequence: CDR1 GTSNPN, CDR2 SVGIG (reference sequence).

The chain links TRBV30 to TRBJ2-1, with TRBD2 identical over 9 bases. The germline CDR1 and CDR2 sequences are GTSNPN and SVGIG (reference sequence). CDR3 length: 17 residues. The J segment lost 1 base and the V segment lost 0 bases, leaving 7 bases of the junction unmatched. Written as DNA, the CDR3 is TGTGCCTGGAGTGTAGGGTCTAGCGGGGTTTCCTACAATGAGCAGTTCTTC. Amino acids: CAWSVGSSGVSYNEQFF. Full variable domain (outside the CDR3, taken from reference TRBV30 and TRBJ2-1): SQTIHQWPATLVQPVGSPLSLECTVEGTSNPNLYWYRQAAGRGLQLLFYSVGIGQISSEVPQNLSASRPQDRQFILSSKKLLLSDSGFYLCAWSVGSSGVSYNEQFFGPGTRLTVL.

This clonotype was picked up a small number of times. The chain couples TRBV27 to TRBJ1-6, with 11 bases matching TRBD1. CDR1 is MNHEY and CDR2 is SMNVEV in the germline V gene (reference sequence). The CDR3 sequence is 17 residues long. The V gene end was trimmed by 5 bases and the J gene end by 8 bases; junction bases not matched to a gene: 11. The CDR3 nucleotides read TGTGCCAGCAGTAGGACAGGGGGCGTTTTCTCTCATTCACCCCTCCACTTT. Protein product: CASSRTGGVFSHSPLHF.

V is TRBV7-2 and J is TRBJ2-5; D is unresolved. CDR1 is SGHTA and CDR2 is FQGNSA in the germline V gene. V lost 5 bases to trimming and J lost 7 bases, with 17 bases between them. The CDR3 is made up of 14 amino acids. CDR3 loop: CASSPRTSLGTQYF. CDR3 nucleotides: TGTGCCAGCAGCCCGCGGACGAGTTTGGGGACCCAGTACTTC.